The 26 T cell receptor beta chains reported below all come from one sample, sequenced in a study of early stage breast cancer tumors (dated by TCRdb to the late 2010s). Library preparation used the immunoSEQ multiplex PCR assay. TCRdb obtained this table from immuneACCESS and retained in-frame rearrangements with V and J assigned. These tables miss some clones; where compared with another copy, unresolved V genes account for less than half of the shortfall, and the remainder is unexplained. For this sample the table gives roughly 30,000 clones, of which 60% to 80% were detected only once. 4% to 5% of the sample goes to the ten largest clones. The sequencing input was blood. These TCRs come from a person aged 40 to 50 with breast cancer.

This chain links TRBV7-9 with TRBJ2-3, with D perhaps matching TRBD1 or TRBD2 (6 bases each). Between the trimmed V and J ends, which lost 8 bases and 3 bases, there was a span of 21 bases. This CDR3 spans 16 amino acids. Germline V lookup: CDR1 SEHNR, CDR2 FQNEAQ (reference sequence). CDR3 DNA sequence: TGTGCCAGCCCCCTGGGGGCTAGCGAGGCTACAGATACGCAGTATTTT. Protein product: CASPLGASEATDTQYF.

The rearrangement uses TRBV5-4 and TRBJ1-1; 8 nucleotides agree with TRBD1. The ends lost 5 bases at V and 1 base at J; junction bases unmatched: 4. The CDR3 spans 14 residues. Germline CDR1 is SGHNT and CDR2 is YYREEE (reference sequence). The CDR3 DNA sequence: TGTGCCAGCAGACCCGGGACAGGGAACACTGAAGCTTTCTTT. Its translation is CASRPGTGNTEAFF.

J is TRBJ2-5 and V is TRBV7-2; D possibly corresponds to TRBD1 (5 bases). The CDR3 sequence is 16 residues long. V was pared by 2 bases and J by 2 bases, with 15 bases between. Germline V gives CDR1 SGHTA, CDR2 FQGNSA. The CDR3 bases are TGTGCCAGCAGCTTAATCGGACACACGTTACAAGAGACCCAGTACTTC. It is translated as CASSLIGHTLQETQYF.

The V and J genes are TRBV6-4 and TRBJ2-1; 10 nucleotides align to TRBD2. Trimming took 4 bases from V and 8 from J; bases not matched to a gene: 8. Germline CDR1 and CDR2: MRHNA and SNTAGT. The CDR3 totals 15 residues. CDR3: CASSVASGSLDEQFF. The CDR3 DNA is TGTGCCAGCAGTGTGGCTAGCGGGAGTCTTGATGAGCAGTTCTTC.

This clone was counted between two and nine times. V is TRBV19 and J is TRBJ1-1; a possible D gene is TRBD1 (6 bases). Germline CDR1 LNHDA, CDR2 SQIVND (reference sequence). Deletions cut 7 bases from V and 3 bases from J, with 15 bases between. The CDR3 sequence is 14 residues long. The CDR3 here is CASITGFGDTEAFF. In DNA, the CDR3 is TGTGCCAGTATCACAGGGTTTGGTGACACTGAAGCTTTCTTT.

The V call is TRBV11-2, the J call TRBJ2-7, with 9 bases identical to TRBD2. J gave up 0 bases and V 5 bases, and 5 bases lay outside the gene matches. CDR1 is SGHAT, CDR2 FQNNGV, per germline. This CDR3 region has 15 residues. CDR3 DNA sequence: TGTGCCAGCAGCCCCGGGACTAGCAGCTCCTACGAGCAGTACTTC. Amino acid sequence: CASSPGTSSSYEQYF.

This clone was seen more than once but under ten times. The chain combines TRBV7-9 with TRBJ1-1, with D hard to call. V was pared by 5 bases and J by 7 bases, with 8 bases between. The CDR3 is 11 residues long. CDR1 and CDR2 (germline): SEHNR, FQNEAQ (reference sequence). The CDR3 sequence: CASSRTSEAFF. The CDR3 region has the DNA TGTGCCAGCAGCCGAACGAGTGAAGCTTTCTTT.

There are a few counts of this clone. This chain links TRBV10-3 with TRBJ2-2; D not resolved. This CDR3 contains 14 residues. Trimming stripped 7 bases from V and 1 base from J, with 10 bases between. The germline V gene has CDR1 ENHRY and CDR2 SYGVKD. This chain's CDR3 is CAITSGGNTGELFF. Written as DNA, the CDR3 is TGTGCCATCACCTCAGGTGGGAACACCGGGGAGCTGTTTTTT.

This chain uses TRBV10-3 with TRBJ1-1; D is unclear. The V gene's germline CDR1 is ENHRY and CDR2 SYGVKD. The V gene lost 1 base and the J gene lost 0 bases, with 12 bases spanning the gap. This CDR3 is 16 amino acids long. The DNA for the CDR3 is TGTGCCATCAGTGAGTGGAACTTTGGGGTGAACACTGAAGCTTTCTTT. Translated, it gives CAISEWNFGVNTEAFF.

The CDR3 region is CATSRDPEWSEQFF. The DNA for the CDR3 is TGTGCCACCAGCAGAGATCCCGAGTGGAGTGAGCAGTTCTTC. The V call is TRBV15, the J call TRBJ2-1; D is unclear. V shed 0 bases and J shed 9 bases, with 12 bases lying between them. Looked up from germline, CDR1 is LNHNV and CDR2 is YYDKDF (reference sequence). This CDR3 region has 14 residues.

The V gene is TRBV6-1, the J gene TRBJ2-1; tentatively, D is TRBD1 or TRBD2 (7 bases each). Germline V gene data show CDR1 as MNHNS and CDR2 as SASEGT. The CDR3 loop spans 14 amino acids. Deletions cut 2 bases from V and 6 bases from J, with 11 bases between. The CDR3 spells CASSERGDSNEQFF. The CDR3 DNA is TGTGCCAGCAGTGAACGGGGGGACAGCAATGAGCAGTTCTTC.

The chain carries TRBV11-3 and TRBJ2-7; TRBD1 is a possible D gene (6 bases). Germline-derived CDR1 and CDR2 are SGHNT and YENEEA. Trimming took 3 bases from V and 1 from J, leaving 19 bases between them. CDR3 length: 17 residues. The DNA of the CDR3 is TGTGCCAGCAGCTTGCACCCATGGACTCAGGGGTCCTACGAGCAGTACTTC. Its translation is CASSLHPWTQGSYEQYF.

J is TRBJ1-1 and V is TRBV6-5; perhaps TRBD1 as D (6 bases). The CDR3 is 15 amino acids. Trimming shortened V by 0 bases and J by 5 bases, and 13 bases separated the two germline ends. The germline CDR1 and CDR2 sequences are MNHEY and SVGAGI. The CDR3 DNA reads as TGTGCCAGCAGTTACTCGAACAGGGCGGGGACTGAAGCTTTCTTT. It is translated as CASSYSNRAGTEAFF.

The CDR3 reads CASSLGQNTEAFF. Here the CDR3 DNA reads TGTGCCAGCAGCTTAGGGCAAAACACTGAAGCTTTCTTT. The chain couples TRBV11-1 to TRBJ1-1; D remains unclear. Trimming stripped 1 base from V and 2 bases from J, with 5 bases between. This CDR3 is 13 amino acids long. Germline CDR1 reads SGHAT; CDR2 reads FQDESV (reference sequence).

The chain is built from TRBV30 and TRBJ2-5; unclear D gene. The CDR3 has 12 amino acids. CDR1 GTSNPN and CDR2 SVGIG come from the germline V gene (reference sequence). V was shortened by 1 base and J by 7 bases, with 10 bases between the two germline ends. CDR3 sequence (DNA): TGTGCCTGGAGTGCGGTGGCAGGGACCCAGTACTTC. Translated, it gives CAWSAVAGTQYF.

This chain uses TRBV6-6 with TRBJ2-2; the D gene is possibly TRBD2 (5 bases). V was shortened by 7 bases and J by 5 bases, with 14 bases between the two germline ends. The CDR3 runs to 14 residues. Germline V gives CDR1 MNHNY, CDR2 SVGAGI (reference sequence). The CDR3 region has the DNA TGTGCCAGCACCCCATCTGGGGAGACCGGGGAGCTGTTTTTT. Translating gives CASTPSGETGELFF.

This clone was observed a few times. The V gene is TRBV30, the J gene TRBJ2-3, with 7 bases lining up with TRBD2. Germline assignment: CDR1 GTSNPN and CDR2 SVGIG (reference sequence). This CDR3 spans 15 amino acids. V lost 3 bases, J lost 2 bases, and 8 bases stayed unmatched. Here the CDR3 reads CAWSDGLGITDTQYF. The CDR3, as DNA: TGTGCCTGGAGCGACGGACTAGGGATCACAGATACGCAGTATTTT.

V and J are TRBV19 and TRBJ1-5; D is unclear. The germline V and J ends were trimmed by 3 bases and 3 bases, with 15 bases remaining between them. CDR1 is LNHDA and CDR2 is SQIVND in the germline V gene (reference sequence). The CDR3 sequence is 16 residues long. In nucleotides, the CDR3 is TGTGCCAGTAGTATTAAGGATATCGGCTACAATCAGCCCCAGCATTTT. It yields the protein CASSIKDIGYNQPQHF.

This clone was found a few times. The chain is built from TRBV7-2 and TRBJ2-3; TRBD2 aligns across 8 bases. CDR3 length equals 15 residues. J lost 6 bases, V lost 5 bases, and 10 bases had no gene match. In germline, CDR1 is SGHTA, CDR2 FQGNSA. This CDR3 reads CASSKTSVASDTQYF. The CDR3 coding sequence is TGTGCCAGCAGCAAGACTAGCGTTGCATCGGATACGCAGTATTTT.

The chain has TRBV18 and TRBJ2-7; D gene uncertain. The CDR3 totals 15 residues. The V gene lost 3 bases and the J gene lost 2 bases, with 14 bases spanning the gap. The germline CDR1 and CDR2 sequences are KGHSH and LQKENI. DNA of the CDR3: TGTGCCAGCTCACCGGCGAACAAGGATCCCTACGAGCAGTACTTC. Amino acid sequence: CASSPANKDPYEQYF.

This chain links TRBV5-1 with TRBJ1-5; unclear D gene. The V gene's germline CDR1 is SGHRS and CDR2 YFSETQ. The CDR3 is 15 amino acids. V was pared by 0 bases and J by 1 base, with 8 bases between. CDR3 DNA: TGCGCCAGCAGCTTGGCCCCGGGCAGCAATCAGCCCCAGCATTTT. Protein: CASSLAPGSNQPQHF.

The J gene is TRBJ2-1, the V gene TRBV19; 14 bases fit TRBD2. The CDR3 has 15 residues. Germline assignment: CDR1 LNHDA and CDR2 SQIVND (reference sequence). Trimming cost V 5 bases and J 5 bases; bases outside gene matches: 2. CDR3 residues: CASSRLAGGDNEQFF. In DNA, the CDR3 is TGTGCCAGTAGTCGACTAGCGGGGGGGGACAATGAGCAGTTCTTC. The variable domain in full, completed from reference TRBV19 and TRBJ2-1, reads DGGITQSPKYLFRKEGQNVTLSCEQNLNHDAMYWYRQDPGQGLRLIYYSQIVNDFQKGDIAEGYSVSREKKESFPLTVTSAQKNPTAFYLCASSRLAGGDNEQFFGPGTRLTVL.

This clone turned up a few times. This chain uses TRBV7-9 with TRBJ1-2; D gene uncertain. V was shortened by 4 bases and J by 8 bases, with 17 bases between the two germline ends. The CDR3 covers 14 residues. Per germline, CDR1 SEHNR and CDR2 FQNEAQ (reference sequence). The CDR3 DNA sequence: TGTGCCAGCAGCTCCTCCGGGCCAAAGGGCGGCTACACCTTC. Protein sequence: CASSSSGPKGGYTF.

This clone was counted once. The chain joins TRBV4-3 to TRBJ1-2; D is undetermined. Trimming shortened V by 1 base and J by 4 bases, and 13 bases separated the two germline ends. The length of the CDR3 is 15 residues. Germline V lookup: CDR1 LGHNA, CDR2 YSLEER. In DNA form, the CDR3 reads TGCGCCAGCAGCCAAGGAACAGACCCGAGCTATGGCTACACCTTC. Residues: CASSQGTDPSYGYTF.

This clone appeared a few times. V gene TRBV5-6 combines with J gene TRBJ2-3; 7 bases map to TRBD2. Germline V CDR1 and CDR2: SGHDT, YYEEEE. The CDR3 has 13 residues. V shed 2 bases, J shed 11 bases, and the junction held 8 bases outside the gene matches. The DNA for the CDR3 is TGTGCCAGCAGCTTACGAGGAGGGAGGGGGCAGTATTTT. The encoded protein is CASSLRGGRGQYF.

J is TRBJ2-1 and V is TRBV11-3; no reliable D call. CDR3 size: 15 residues. Germline CDR1 SGHNT, CDR2 YENEEA. The V end was cut by 2 bases, the J end by 0 bases, with 8 bases between. CDR3 sequence: CASSLPGSSYNEQFF. The CDR3 DNA reads as TGTGCCAGCAGCTTACCAGGAAGCTCCTACAATGAGCAGTTCTTC.